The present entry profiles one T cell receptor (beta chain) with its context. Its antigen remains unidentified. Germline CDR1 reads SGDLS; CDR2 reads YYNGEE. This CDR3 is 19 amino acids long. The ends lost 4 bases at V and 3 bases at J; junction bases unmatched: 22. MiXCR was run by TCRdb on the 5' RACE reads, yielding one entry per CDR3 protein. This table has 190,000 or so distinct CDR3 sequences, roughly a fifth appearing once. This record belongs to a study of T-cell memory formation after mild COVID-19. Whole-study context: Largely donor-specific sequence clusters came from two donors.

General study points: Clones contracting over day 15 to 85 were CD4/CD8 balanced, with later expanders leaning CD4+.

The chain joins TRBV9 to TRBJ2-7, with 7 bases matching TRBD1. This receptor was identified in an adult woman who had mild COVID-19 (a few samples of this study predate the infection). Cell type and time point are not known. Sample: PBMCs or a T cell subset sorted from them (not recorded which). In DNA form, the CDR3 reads TGTGCCAGCAGCACCCGTAGTAGGGCCGGGACAGAGATTGTCTACGAGCAGTACTTC. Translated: CASSTRSRAGTEIVYEQYF.